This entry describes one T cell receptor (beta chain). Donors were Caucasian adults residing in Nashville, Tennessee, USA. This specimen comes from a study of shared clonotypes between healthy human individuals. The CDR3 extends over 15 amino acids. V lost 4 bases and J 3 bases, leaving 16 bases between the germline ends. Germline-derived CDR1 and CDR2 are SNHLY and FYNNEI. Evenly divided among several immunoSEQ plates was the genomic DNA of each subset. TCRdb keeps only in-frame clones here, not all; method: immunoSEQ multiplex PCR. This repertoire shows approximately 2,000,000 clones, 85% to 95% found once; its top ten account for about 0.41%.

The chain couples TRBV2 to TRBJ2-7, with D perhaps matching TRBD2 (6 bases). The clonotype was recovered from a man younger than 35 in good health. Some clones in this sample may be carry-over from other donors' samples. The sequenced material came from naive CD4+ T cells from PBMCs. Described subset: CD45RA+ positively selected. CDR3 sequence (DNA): TGTGCCAGCAGTGTTGGAGCGGGCATGGGCTACGAGCAGTACTTC. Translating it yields CASSVGAGMGYEQYF.